Here is one T cell receptor (beta chain) with its context. As yet, its antigen is unknown. Deletions cut 4 bases from V and 7 bases from J, with 21 bases between. The CDR3 extends over 15 amino acids. CDR1 and CDR2 (germline): SGHNT, YYREEE (reference sequence). Profiled with immunoSEQ multiplex PCR; TCRdb holds only in-frame clones, not every one. The table shows some 490,000 clones, with 60% to 80% occurring only once. The sample originates from a study of shared clonotypes between healthy human individuals. Study context: Ranging from 18 to 49 in age, donors were a couple of women and a few men.

Study-wide results and limits: Clonotype sharing levels among donors were expected to vary with sequencing depth. The researchers took only blood, and tissue repertoires probably look different.

The genes are TRBV5-4 and TRBJ2-7, with D hard to call. This clonotype was obtained from a woman aged 40 to 55 in good health. Some clones in this sample may be carry-over from other donors' samples. Material: PBMCs. The CDR3 DNA reads TGTGCCAGCAGCCTGGGCACCTTAACCTACGTGGAGCAGTACTTC. Protein: CASSLGTLTYVEQYF. The variable domain in full, completed from reference TRBV5-4 and TRBJ2-7, reads ETGVTQSPTHLIKTRGQQVTLRCSSQSGHNTVSWYQQALGQGPQFIFQYYREEENGRGNFPPRFSGLQFPNYSSELNVNALELDDSALYLCASSLGTLTYVEQYFGPGTRLTVT.